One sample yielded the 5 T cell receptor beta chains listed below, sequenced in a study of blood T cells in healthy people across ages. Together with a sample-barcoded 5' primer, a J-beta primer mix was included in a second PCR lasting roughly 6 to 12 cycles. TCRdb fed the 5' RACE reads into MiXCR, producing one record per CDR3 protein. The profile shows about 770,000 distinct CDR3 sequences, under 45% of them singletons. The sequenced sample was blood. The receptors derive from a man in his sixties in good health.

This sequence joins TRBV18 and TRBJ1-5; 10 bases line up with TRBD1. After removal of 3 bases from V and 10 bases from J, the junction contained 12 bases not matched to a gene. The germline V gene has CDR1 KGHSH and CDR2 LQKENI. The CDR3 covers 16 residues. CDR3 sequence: CASSPFSPGTGDPQHF. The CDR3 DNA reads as TGTGCCAGCTCACCCTTTAGTCCCGGGACAGGGGACCCCCAGCATTTT.

CDR3 DNA: TGTGCCTGGAGCCGGACAGGGACTAATGAAAAACTGTTTTTT. Protein product: CAWSRTGTNEKLFF. The chain links TRBV30 to TRBJ1-4; TRBD1 matches 8 bases. J gave up 2 bases and V 3 bases, and 2 bases lay outside the gene matches. Germline V gene data show CDR1 as GTSNPN and CDR2 as SVGIG (reference sequence). CDR3 length: 14 residues.

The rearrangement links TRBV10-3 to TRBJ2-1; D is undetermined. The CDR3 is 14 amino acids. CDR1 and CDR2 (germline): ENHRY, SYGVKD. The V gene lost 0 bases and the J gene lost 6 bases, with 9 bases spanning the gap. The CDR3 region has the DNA TGTGCCATCAGTGAGTCAGTGACGGGCAATGAGCAGTTCTTC. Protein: CAISESVTGNEQFF.

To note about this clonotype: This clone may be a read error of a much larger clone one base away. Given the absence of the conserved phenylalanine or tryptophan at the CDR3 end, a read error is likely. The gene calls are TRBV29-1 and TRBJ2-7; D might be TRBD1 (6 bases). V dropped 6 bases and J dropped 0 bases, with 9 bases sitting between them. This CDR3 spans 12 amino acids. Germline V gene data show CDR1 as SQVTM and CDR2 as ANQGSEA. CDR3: CSVGDTSYEQYL. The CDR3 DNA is TGCAGCGTGGGGGACACCTCCTACGAGCAGTACTTG.

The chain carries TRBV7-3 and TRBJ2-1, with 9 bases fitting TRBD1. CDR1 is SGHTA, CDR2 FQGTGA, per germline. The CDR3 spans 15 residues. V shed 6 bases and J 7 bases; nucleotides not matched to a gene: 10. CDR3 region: CASRSPGTGKNEQFF. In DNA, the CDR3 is TGTGCCAGCAGATCCCCCGGGACAGGGAAAAATGAGCAGTTCTTC.